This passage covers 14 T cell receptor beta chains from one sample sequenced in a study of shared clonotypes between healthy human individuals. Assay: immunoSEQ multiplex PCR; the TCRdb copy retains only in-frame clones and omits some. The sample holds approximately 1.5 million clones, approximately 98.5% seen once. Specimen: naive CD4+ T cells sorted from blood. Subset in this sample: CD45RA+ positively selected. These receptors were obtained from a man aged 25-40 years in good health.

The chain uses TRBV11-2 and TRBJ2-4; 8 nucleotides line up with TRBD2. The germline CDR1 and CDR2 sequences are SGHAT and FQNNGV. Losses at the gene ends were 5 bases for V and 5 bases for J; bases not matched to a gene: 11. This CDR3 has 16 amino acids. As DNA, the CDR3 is TGTGCCAGCAGCCTCGGATGGGGACTAGGAGAAAACATTCAGTACTTC. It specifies CASSLGWGLGENIQYF.

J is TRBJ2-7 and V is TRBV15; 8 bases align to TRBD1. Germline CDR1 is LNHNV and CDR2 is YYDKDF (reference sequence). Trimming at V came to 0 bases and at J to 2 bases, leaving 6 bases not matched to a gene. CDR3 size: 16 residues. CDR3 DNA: TGTGCCACCAGCAGAGAATCGGCGGACAGGGCCTACGAGCAGTACTTC. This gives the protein CATSRESADRAYEQYF. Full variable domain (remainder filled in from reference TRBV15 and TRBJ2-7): DAMVIQNPRYQVTQFGKPVTLSCSQTLNHNVMYWYQQKSSQAPKLLFHYYDKDFNNEADTPDNFQSRRPNTSFCFLDIRSPGLGDTAMYLCATSRESADRAYEQYFGPGTRLTVT.

In DNA form, the CDR3 reads TGTGCCAGCGGCGCCCGGGGAAATGAAAAACTGTTTTTT. It specifies CASGARGNEKLFF. This sequence joins TRBV6-5 and TRBJ1-4; D gene ambiguous. CDR3 length: 13 amino acids. From germline, CDR1 is MNHEY and CDR2 SVGAGI. With 8 bases removed from V and 5 bases from J, the gap between germline ends came to 12 bases.

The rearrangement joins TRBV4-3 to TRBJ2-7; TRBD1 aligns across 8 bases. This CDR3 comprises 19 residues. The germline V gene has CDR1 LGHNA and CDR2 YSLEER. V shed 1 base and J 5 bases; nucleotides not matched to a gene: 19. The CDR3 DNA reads TGCGCCAGCAGCCAAGGATCTCTAACCGGGACAGGAAAGAATAACGAGCAGTACTTC. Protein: CASSQGSLTGTGKNNEQYF.

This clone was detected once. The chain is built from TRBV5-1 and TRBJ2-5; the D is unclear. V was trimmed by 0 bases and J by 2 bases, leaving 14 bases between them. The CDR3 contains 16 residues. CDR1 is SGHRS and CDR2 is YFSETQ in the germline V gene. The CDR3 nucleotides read TGCGCCAGCAGCTTGGACGCAGCCCCATGGCAAGAGACCCAGTACTTC. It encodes CASSLDAAPWQETQYF.

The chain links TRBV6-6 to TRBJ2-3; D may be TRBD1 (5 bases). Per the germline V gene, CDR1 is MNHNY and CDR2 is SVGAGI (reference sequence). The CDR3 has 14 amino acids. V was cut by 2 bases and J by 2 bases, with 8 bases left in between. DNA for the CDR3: TGTGCCAGCAGTTACAGGGGCCCCACAGATACGCAGTATTTT. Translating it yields CASSYRGPTDTQYF.

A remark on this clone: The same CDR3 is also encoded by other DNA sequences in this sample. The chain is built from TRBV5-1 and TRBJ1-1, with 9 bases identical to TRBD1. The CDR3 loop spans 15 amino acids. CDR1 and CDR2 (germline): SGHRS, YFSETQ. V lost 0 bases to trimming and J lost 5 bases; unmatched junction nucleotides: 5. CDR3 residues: CASSLAGQGVTEAFF. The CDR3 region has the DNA TGCGCCAGCAGCTTGGCGGGACAGGGCGTGACTGAAGCTTTCTTT.

CDR3 DNA: TGTGCCAGCAGGGCAGGGGTTCATAGCAATCAGCCCCAGCATTTT. Its protein is CASRAGVHSNQPQHF. This sequence joins TRBV6-1 and TRBJ1-5; perhaps TRBD1 as D (6 bases). CDR1 and CDR2 from the germline V gene are MNHNS and SASEGT. The CDR3 contains 15 residues. Trimming shortened V by 6 bases and J by 0 bases, and 12 bases separated the two germline ends.

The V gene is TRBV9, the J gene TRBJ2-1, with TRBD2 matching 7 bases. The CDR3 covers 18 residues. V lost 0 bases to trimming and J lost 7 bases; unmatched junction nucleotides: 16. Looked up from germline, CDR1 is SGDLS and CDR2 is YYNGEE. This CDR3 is CASSVDGRSGDIPNEQFF. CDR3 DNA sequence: TGTGCCAGCAGCGTAGATGGGAGAAGCGGGGATATACCTAATGAGCAGTTCTTC.

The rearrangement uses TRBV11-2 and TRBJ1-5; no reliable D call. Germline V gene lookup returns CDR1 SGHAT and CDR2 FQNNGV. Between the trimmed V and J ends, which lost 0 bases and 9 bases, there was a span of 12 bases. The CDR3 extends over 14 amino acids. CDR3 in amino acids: CASSLDSSRGPQHF. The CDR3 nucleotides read TGTGCCAGCAGCTTAGACTCTTCCCGGGGGCCCCAGCATTTT.

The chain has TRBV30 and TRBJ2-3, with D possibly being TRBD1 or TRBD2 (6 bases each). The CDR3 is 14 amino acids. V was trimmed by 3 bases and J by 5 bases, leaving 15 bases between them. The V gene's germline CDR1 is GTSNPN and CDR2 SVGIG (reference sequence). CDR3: CAWRRRGGRDTQYF. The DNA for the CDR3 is TGTGCCTGGAGGCGCAGGGGAGGCCGAGATACGCAGTATTTT.

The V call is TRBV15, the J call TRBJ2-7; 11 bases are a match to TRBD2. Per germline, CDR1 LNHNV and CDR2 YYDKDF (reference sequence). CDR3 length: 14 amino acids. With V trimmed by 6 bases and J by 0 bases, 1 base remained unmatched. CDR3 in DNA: TGTGCCACCAGAGGGACTAGCGGCTCCTACGAGCAGTACTTC. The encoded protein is CATRGTSGSYEQYF. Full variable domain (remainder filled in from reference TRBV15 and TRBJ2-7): DAMVIQNPRYQVTQFGKPVTLSCSQTLNHNVMYWYQQKSSQAPKLLFHYYDKDFNNEADTPDNFQSRRPNTSFCFLDIRSPGLGDTAMYLCATRGTSGSYEQYFGPGTRLTVT.

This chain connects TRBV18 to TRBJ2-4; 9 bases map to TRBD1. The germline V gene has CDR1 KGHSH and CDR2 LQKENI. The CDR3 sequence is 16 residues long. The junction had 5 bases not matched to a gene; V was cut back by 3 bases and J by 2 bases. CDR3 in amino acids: CASSPRDRVSKNIQYF. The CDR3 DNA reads TGTGCCAGCTCACCCCGGGACAGGGTGTCCAAAAACATTCAGTACTTC.

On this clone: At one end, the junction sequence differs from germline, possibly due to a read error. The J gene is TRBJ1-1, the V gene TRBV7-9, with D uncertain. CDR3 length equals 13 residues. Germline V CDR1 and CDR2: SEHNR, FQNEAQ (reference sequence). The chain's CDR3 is CASSRTTNTKAFF. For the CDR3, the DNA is TGTGCCAGCAGCCGTACAACGAACACTAAAGCTTTCTTT. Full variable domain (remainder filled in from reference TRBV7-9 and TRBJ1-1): DTGVSQNPRHKITKRGQNVTFRCDPISEHNRLYWYRQTLGQGPEFLTYFQNEAQLEKSRLLSDRFSAERPKGSFSTLEIQRTEQGDSAMYLCASSRTTNTKAFFGQGTRLTVV.